This T cell receptor beta chain was profiled in a study of control samples from healthy donors and cancer patients. The CDR3 extends over 15 amino acids. The germline V and J ends were trimmed by 0 bases and 3 bases, with 12 bases remaining between them. Per the germline V gene, CDR1 is LNHNV and CDR2 is YYDKDF (reference sequence). The assay was immunoSEQ multiplex PCR, and TCRdb's table has in-frame clones only and misses some. This table holds over 200,000 clones, more than 65% found once. The origin of this receptor is a woman between 55 and 75 years old with lung cancer. The chain recombines TRBV15 with TRBJ2-7, with D hard to call. The sequenced sample was PBMCs. CDR3 sequence: CATSRDRWQIYEQYF. Written as DNA, the CDR3 is TGTGCCACCAGCAGAGATCGTTGGCAGATCTACGAGCAGTACTTC. Combining the CDR3 with reference TRBV15 and TRBJ2-7 gives the whole variable domain DAMVIQNPRYQVTQFGKPVTLSCSQTLNHNVMYWYQQKSSQAPKLLFHYYDKDFNNEADTPDNFQSRRPNTSFCFLDIRSPGLGDTAMYLCATSRDRWQIYEQYFGPGTRLTVT.